This T cell receptor (beta chain) was obtained from a study of T cells after yellow fever vaccination. In the study overall: SMART-Seq v4 Ultra Low Input handled preparation of low-cell-number fractions.

For TCR, cDNA came from 5'RACE template switching, which added a universal primer site and UMIs. TCRdb independently ran MiXCR on the 5' RACE reads; one entry per CDR3 protein. This sample carries about 240,000 distinct CDR3 sequences, about 3.7% of them seen once, and the ten largest clones take roughly a fifth. In its sample, this clonotype was seen many times. This specimen consisted of PBMCs, obtained 15 days after the yellow fever booster vaccination. The TCR sequence derives from a man between 18 and 29 years old who received the YFV17D yellow fever vaccine.

The CDR3, as DNA: TGTGCCAGCAGCTTAACGAATGAAGCTTTCTTT. This encodes CASSLTNEAFF. This chain joins TRBV7-9 and TRBJ1-1; no definite D call. Trimming pared 2 bases from V and 7 bases from J, leaving 5 bases between. Germline V gene sequence: CDR1 SEHNR, CDR2 FQNEAQ (reference sequence). This CDR3 has 11 amino acids.